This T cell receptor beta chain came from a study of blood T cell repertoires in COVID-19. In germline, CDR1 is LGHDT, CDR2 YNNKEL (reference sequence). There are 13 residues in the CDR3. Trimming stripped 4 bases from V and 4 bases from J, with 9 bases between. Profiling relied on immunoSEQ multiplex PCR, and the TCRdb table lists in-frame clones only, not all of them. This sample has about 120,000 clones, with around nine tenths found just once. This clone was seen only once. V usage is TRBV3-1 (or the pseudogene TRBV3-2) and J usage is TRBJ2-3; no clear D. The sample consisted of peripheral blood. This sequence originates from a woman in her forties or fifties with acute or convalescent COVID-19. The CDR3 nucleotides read TGTGCCAGCAGCCTGTACTCGGCAGATACGCAGTATTTT. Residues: CASSLYSADTQYF.